Listed below are T cell receptor beta chains from one sample, sequenced in a study of T-cell reconstitution after alpha-beta-depleted transplantation in children. From the PCR reads, TCRdb called clonotypes with MiXCR, one entry per CDR3 protein. The table has about 340,000 distinct CDR3 sequences, 10% seen once. The sequenced sample was PBMCs from the stem cell graft donor, obtained from the stem cell graft. These receptors originate from a human donor who donated a stem cell graft to a child with acute lymphoblastic leukemia. Each CDR3 is given with its conserved first and last residue. Fields, in order: clone size, V gene, J gene, D gene, CDR3 protein, CDR3 DNA. D genes are given only for firm matches. A clone size is listed for some rows: how often the clone was seen (once, few, many), or a class if it is expanded.

size: few; V: TRBV7-8; J: TRBJ2-5; D: TRBD2; CDR3: CASSLVLAGGRGTQYF; DNA: TGTGCCAGCAGCTTAGTTCTAGCGGGAGGCCGGGGGACCCAGTACTTC
size: medium-sized; V: TRBV5-1; J: TRBJ2-3; D: NA; CDR3: CASSLEAPKYTQYF; DNA: TGCGCCAGCAGCTTGGAAGCACCGAAGTATACGCAGTATTTT
size: few; V: TRBV27; J: TRBJ1-2; D: NA; CDR3: CASSLRQGPFSNYGYTF; DNA: TGTGCCAGCAGTTTAAGGCAGGGACCTTTTTCTAACTATGGCTACACCTTC
size: few; V: TRBV27; J: TRBJ2-1; D: NA; CDR3: CASSHEEGGQFF; DNA: TGTGCCAGCAGCCACGAAGAGGGGGGGCAGTTCTTC
size: few; V: TRBV4-3; J: TRBJ2-1; D: TRBD2; CDR3: CASSQEMGGGGRNNEQFF; DNA: TGCGCCAGCAGCCAAGAAATGGGGGGCGGCGGGAGGAACAATGAGCAGTTCTTC
size: NA; V: TRBV4-2; J: TRBJ2-1; D: NA; CDR3: CASSQAAFWRVDSYNEQFF; DNA: TGTGCCAGCAGCCAAGCGGCCTTCTGGCGGGTTGACTCCTACAATGAGCAGTTCTTC
size: NA; V: TRBV29-1; J: TRBJ1-2; D: TRBD1; CDR3: CSAGQGKYGYTF; DNA: TGCAGCGCGGGACAGGGAAAATACGGCTACACCTTC
size: few; V: TRBV20-1; J: TRBJ2-7; D: NA; CDR3: CSASRGGFYEQYF; DNA: TGCAGTGCTAGCCGGGGCGGTTTCTACGAGCAGTACTTC
size: NA; V: TRBV5-1; J: TRBJ2-7; D: NA; CDR3: CASSLAPGIYEQNF; DNA: TGCGCCAGCAGCTTGGCCCCAGGAATTTACGAGCAGAACTTC
size: many; V: TRBV4-1; J: TRBJ1-4; D: TRBD1; CDR3: CASSQVDRGGEKLFF; DNA: TGCGCCAGCAGCCAAGTCGACAGGGGGGGTGAAAAACTGTTTTTT
size: few; V: TRBV5-6; J: TRBJ2-7; D: NA; CDR3: CASSFLIHEQYF; DNA: TGTGCCAGCAGCTTTTTGATCCACGAGCAGTACTTC
size: NA; V: TRBV10-3; J: TRBJ1-1; D: NA; CDR3: CAISERSEMNTEAFF; DNA: TGTGCCATCAGTGAACGGAGCGAGATGAACACTGAAGCTTTCTTT
size: few; V: TRBV5-4; J: TRBJ2-7; D: TRBD2; CDR3: CASSWKNSGRAYEQYF; DNA: TGTGCCAGCAGCTGGAAAAATAGCGGGAGGGCCTACGAGCAGTACTTC
size: NA; V: TRBV5-6; J: TRBJ2-5; D: TRBD2; CDR3: CASRLLAEETQYF; DNA: TGTGCCAGCCGATTGCTAGCGGAAGAGACCCAGTACTTC
size: NA; V: TRBV7-3; J: TRBJ2-2; D: TRBD1; CDR3: CASSPLGTGTNTGELFF; DNA: TGTGCCAGCAGCCCTCTCGGGACAGGGACGAACACCGGGGAGCTGTTTTTT
size: NA; V: TRBV4-1; J: TRBJ2-5; D: TRBD2; CDR3: CASSPRTSGSVETQYF; DNA: TGCGCCAGCAGCCCCCGGACTAGCGGGAGCGTCGAGACCCAGTACTTC
size: many; V: TRBV28; J: TRBJ2-1; D: TRBD2; CDR3: CASSWGGRAYNEQFF; DNA: TGTGCCAGCAGTTGGGGCGGGAGGGCGTACAATGAGCAGTTCTTC
size: NA; V: TRBV6-5; J: TRBJ2-4; D: NA; CDR3: CASSYRQGESKNIQYF; DNA: TGTGCCAGCAGTTACCGGCAGGGAGAGTCCAAAAACATTCAGTACTTC
size: few; V: TRBV20-1; J: TRBJ1-3; D: NA; CDR3: CSARDQHSGNTIYF; DNA: TGCAGTGCTAGAGATCAACACTCTGGAAACACCATATATTTT